These 15 T cell receptor beta chains were sequenced from one sample in a study of blood T cell repertoires in COVID-19. Some clones are missing from TCRdb's copy, which holds only in-frame ones; the method was immunoSEQ multiplex PCR. The data contain 170,000 or so clones, 84% of them singletons. The sequenced sample was peripheral blood. The receptors were gathered from a man younger than 35 with active or convalescent COVID-19.

The gene calls are TRBV5-4 and TRBJ2-3; perhaps TRBD2 as D (6 bases). V was shortened by 2 bases and J by 1 base, with 8 bases between the two germline ends. The CDR3 spans 14 residues. Germline-derived CDR1 and CDR2 are SGHNT and YYREEE (reference sequence). The CDR3 loop is CASSLKRGTDTQYF. CDR3 bases: TGTGCCAGCAGCTTAAAGCGGGGCACAGATACGCAGTATTTT.

V gene TRBV10-2 combines with J gene TRBJ1-5, with a tentative D call TRBD1 (6 bases). Germline V gene data show CDR1 as WSHSY and CDR2 as SAAADI. The V end lost 2 bases, the J end lost 11 bases, and 16 bases lay between the germline ends. This CDR3 has 14 residues. This CDR3 reads CASSEVGARRSQHF. The CDR3 DNA reads TGCGCCAGCAGTGAGGTGGGGGCGCGGAGGTCCCAGCATTTT.

The chain joins TRBV3-1 (or the pseudogene TRBV3-2) to TRBJ2-3; 14 nucleotides align to TRBD2. CDR3 length: 17 residues. CDR1 and CDR2 from the germline V gene are LGHDT and YNNKEL (reference sequence). The V and J ends lost 1 base and 4 bases, in that order; junction bases with no gene match: 4. The CDR3 sequence is CASSQGLAGGAADTQYF. The CDR3, as DNA: TGTGCCAGCAGCCAAGGACTAGCGGGGGGGGCGGCAGATACGCAGTATTTT.

This chain links TRBV6-4 with TRBJ2-3; D may be TRBD2 (5 bases). Germline loops: CDR1 MRHNA, CDR2 SNTAGT. The CDR3 length is 16 residues. The V gene lost 2 bases and the J gene lost 0 bases, with 12 bases spanning the gap. The CDR3 bases are TGTGCCAGCAGTGACGGTCTGAGCGGAAGCACAGATACGCAGTATTTT. Its protein is CASSDGLSGSTDTQYF.

The genes are TRBV5-4 and TRBJ1-1, with D unresolved. CDR3 length equals 14 residues. Germline V gene lookup returns CDR1 SGHNT and CDR2 YYREEE (reference sequence). With 4 bases removed from V and 2 bases from J, the gap between germline ends came to 12 bases. The CDR3 region is CASSPTDANTEAFF. CDR3 nucleotides: TGTGCCAGCAGCCCCACAGATGCTAACACTGAAGCTTTCTTT.

This clone has a single count. This chain connects TRBV20-1 to TRBJ2-2; the match to TRBD2 covers 12 bases. Germline loops: CDR1 DFQATT, CDR2 SNEGSKA (reference sequence). The V and J ends lost 3 bases and 5 bases, in that order; junction bases with no gene match: 7. This CDR3 region has 16 residues. Here the CDR3 reads CSASRASGRVTGELFF. In nucleotides, the CDR3 is TGCAGTGCTAGTCGGGCTAGCGGGAGGGTTACCGGGGAGCTGTTTTTT.

This chain connects TRBV7-9 to TRBJ2-3; possibly TRBD1 for D (6 bases). Per germline, CDR1 SEHNR and CDR2 FQNEAQ (reference sequence). V was pared by 3 bases and J by 3 bases, with 22 bases between. The CDR3 loop spans 18 amino acids. The chain's CDR3 is CASSFGTWGTGDTDTQYF. Here the CDR3 DNA reads TGTGCCAGCAGCTTTGGGACATGGGGGACCGGGGATACAGATACGCAGTATTTT.

For the CDR3, the DNA is TGTGCCAGCAGTGGACAGGGGTATATTAATTCACCCCTCCACTTT. It yields the protein CASSGQGYINSPLHF. The V gene is TRBV6-2 or TRBV6-3, the J gene TRBJ1-6, with 9 bases fitting TRBD1. CDR1 is MNHEY and CDR2 is SVGEGT in the germline V gene. V lost 5 bases to trimming and J lost 6 bases; unmatched junction nucleotides: 5. The CDR3 runs to 15 residues.

Points on this clone: The identical CDR3 is also encoded by other nucleotide sequences in the sample. V and J are TRBV28 and TRBJ2-3; D possibly corresponds to TRBD2 (6 bases). V was pared by 2 bases and J by 0 bases, with 6 bases between. Germline V gives CDR1 MDHEN, CDR2 SYDVKM. This CDR3 has 14 amino acids. CDR3 amino acids: CASSLSGSTDTQYF. CDR3 DNA: TGTGCCAGCAGTTTAAGCGGGAGCACAGATACGCAGTATTTT.

This chain uses TRBV5-1 with TRBJ1-3; 7 bases agree with TRBD1. This CDR3 contains 15 residues. CDR1 is SGHRS and CDR2 is YFSETQ in the germline V gene. V trimming: 4 bases; J trimming: 1 base; junction bases outside the gene matches: 5. CDR3 sequence reads: CASSADRASGNTIYF. The CDR3 coding sequence is TGCGCCAGCAGCGCTGACAGGGCGTCTGGAAACACCATATATTTT.

The chain has TRBV5-1 and TRBJ2-7; the match to TRBD1 covers 9 bases. J lost 7 bases, V lost 2 bases, and 13 bases had no gene match. Germline-derived CDR1 and CDR2 are SGHRS and YFSETQ. CDR3 length equals 16 residues. CDR3 coding DNA: TGCGCCAGCAGCTTCTCCGGACAGGGGACCGGGGAGGAGCAGTACTTC. Protein sequence: CASSFSGQGTGEEQYF.

This chain links TRBV9 with TRBJ2-1; weak D call: TRBD2 (6 bases). The V gene lost 0 bases and the J gene lost 3 bases, with 13 bases spanning the gap. Germline V gives CDR1 SGDLS, CDR2 YYNGEE. The CDR3 sequence is 16 residues long. CDR3 DNA sequence: TGTGCCAGCAGCGTAGTTGTGTTCGGGGGCTACAATGAGCAGTTCTTC. This codes for CASSVVVFGGYNEQFF.

The chain employs TRBV4-1 and TRBJ2-1, with TRBD2 matching over 7 bases. V lost 6 bases to trimming and J lost 8 bases; unmatched junction nucleotides: 7. Germline loops: CDR1 MGHRA, CDR2 YSYEKL. The CDR3 runs to 13 residues. CDR3 in amino acids: CASRLSRGDEQFF. CDR3 nucleotide sequence: TGCGCCAGCAGACTCAGCCGGGGGGATGAGCAGTTCTTC.

This sequence joins TRBV2 and TRBJ1-4; 7 bases line up with TRBD1. Germline CDR1 and CDR2: SNHLY and FYNNEI. This CDR3 contains 16 residues. V shed 2 bases and J 4 bases; nucleotides not matched to a gene: 7. The DNA of the CDR3 is TGTGCCAGCAGTGAACGGAGGGGGCGCGGTAATGAAAAACTGTTTTTT. Its protein is CASSERRGRGNEKLFF.

The chain joins TRBV30 to TRBJ1-1, with D possibly matching TRBD1 (5 bases). Deletions cut 1 base from V and 7 bases from J, with 7 bases between. Germline CDR1 GTSNPN, CDR2 SVGIG (reference sequence). CDR3 length: 11 residues. CDR3 bases: TGTGCCTGGAGTGAACAGGTTGAAGCTTTCTTT. The encoded protein is CAWSEQVEAFF.